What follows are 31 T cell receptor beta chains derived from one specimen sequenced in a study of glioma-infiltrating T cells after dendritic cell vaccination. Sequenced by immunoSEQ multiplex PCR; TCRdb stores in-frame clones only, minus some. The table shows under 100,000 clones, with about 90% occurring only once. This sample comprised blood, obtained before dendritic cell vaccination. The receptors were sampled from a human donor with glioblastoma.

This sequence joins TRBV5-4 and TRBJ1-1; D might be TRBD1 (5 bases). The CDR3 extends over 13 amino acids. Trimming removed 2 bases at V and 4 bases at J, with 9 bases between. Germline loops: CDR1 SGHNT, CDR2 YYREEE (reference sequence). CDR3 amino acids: CASSLSGGTEAFF. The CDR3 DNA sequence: TGTGCCAGCAGCTTATCGGGGGGCACTGAAGCTTTCTTT.

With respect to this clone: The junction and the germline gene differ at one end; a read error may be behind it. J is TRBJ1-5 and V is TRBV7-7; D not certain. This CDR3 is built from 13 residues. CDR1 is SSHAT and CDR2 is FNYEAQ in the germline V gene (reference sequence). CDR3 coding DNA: TGTGCTAGCAGCTTGGCGGTCGGTCAGCCCCAGCATTTT. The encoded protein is CASSLAVGQPQHF.

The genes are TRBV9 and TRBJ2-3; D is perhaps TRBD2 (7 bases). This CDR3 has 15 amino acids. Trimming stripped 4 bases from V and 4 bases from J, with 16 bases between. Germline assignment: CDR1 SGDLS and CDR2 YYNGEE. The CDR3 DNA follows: TGTGCCAGCAGCCCCTGGGGGCGGGGGTCAGATACGCAGTATTTT. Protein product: CASSPWGRGSDTQYF.

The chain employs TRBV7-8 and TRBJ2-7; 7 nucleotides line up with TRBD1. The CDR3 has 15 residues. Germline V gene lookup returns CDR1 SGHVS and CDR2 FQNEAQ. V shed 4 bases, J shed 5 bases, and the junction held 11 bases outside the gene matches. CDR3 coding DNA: TGTGCCAGCAGCTCTCAACGACAGGGTACTAACGAGCAGTACTTC. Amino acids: CASSSQRQGTNEQYF.

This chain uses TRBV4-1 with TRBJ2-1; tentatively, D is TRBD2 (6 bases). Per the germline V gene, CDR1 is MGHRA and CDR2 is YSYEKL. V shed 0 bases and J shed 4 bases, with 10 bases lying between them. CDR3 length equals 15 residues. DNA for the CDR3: TGCGCCAGCAGCCAAGATGGGGCGGGGTACAATGAGCAGTTCTTC. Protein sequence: CASSQDGAGYNEQFF.

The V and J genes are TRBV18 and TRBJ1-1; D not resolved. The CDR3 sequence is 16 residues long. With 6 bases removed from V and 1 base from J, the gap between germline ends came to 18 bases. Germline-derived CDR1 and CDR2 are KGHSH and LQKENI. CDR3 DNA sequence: TGTGCCAGCTCGCAAAGCCCTACGGTTAGGAACACTGAAGCTTTCTTT. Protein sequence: CASSQSPTVRNTEAFF. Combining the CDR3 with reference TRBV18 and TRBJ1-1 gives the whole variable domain NAGVMQNPRHLVRRRGQEARLRCSPMKGHSHVYWYRQLPEEGLKFMVYLQKENIIDESGMPKERFSAEFPKEGPSILRIQQVVRGDSAAYFCASSQSPTVRNTEAFFGQGTRLTVV.

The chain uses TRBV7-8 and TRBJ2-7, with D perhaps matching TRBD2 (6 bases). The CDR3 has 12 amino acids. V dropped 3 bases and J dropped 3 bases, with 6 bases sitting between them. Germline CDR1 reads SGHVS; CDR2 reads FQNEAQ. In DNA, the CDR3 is TGTGCCAGCAGCTTGACTAGCTACGAGCAGTACTTC. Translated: CASSLTSYEQYF.

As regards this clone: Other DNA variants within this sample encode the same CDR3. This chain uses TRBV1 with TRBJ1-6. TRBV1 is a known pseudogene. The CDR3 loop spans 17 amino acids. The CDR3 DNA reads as TGCACCAGCAGCTTTCGGAGGAGGGTCCCTCATAATTCCCCCCTCCACTTT. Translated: CTSSFRRRVPHNSPLHF.

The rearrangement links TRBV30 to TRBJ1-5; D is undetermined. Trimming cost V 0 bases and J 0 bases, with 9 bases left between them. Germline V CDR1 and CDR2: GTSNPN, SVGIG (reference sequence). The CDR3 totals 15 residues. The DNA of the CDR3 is TGTGCCTGGAGTGTACTGGGCCGTAGCAATCAGCCCCAGCATTTT. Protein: CAWSVLGRSNQPQHF.

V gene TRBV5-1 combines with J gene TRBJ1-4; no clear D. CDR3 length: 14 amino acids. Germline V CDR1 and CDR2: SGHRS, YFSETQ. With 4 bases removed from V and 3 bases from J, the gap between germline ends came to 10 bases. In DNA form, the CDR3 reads TGCGCCAGCAGCCCGACAATGGCTAATGAAAAACTGTTTTTT. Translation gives CASSPTMANEKLFF.

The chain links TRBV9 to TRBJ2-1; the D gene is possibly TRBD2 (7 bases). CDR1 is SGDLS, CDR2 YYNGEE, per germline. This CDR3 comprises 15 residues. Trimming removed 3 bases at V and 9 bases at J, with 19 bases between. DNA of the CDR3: TGTGCCAGCAGCGCCCAGGGAGGGGGAACGGGTGAGCAGTTCTTC. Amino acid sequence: CASSAQGGGTGEQFF.

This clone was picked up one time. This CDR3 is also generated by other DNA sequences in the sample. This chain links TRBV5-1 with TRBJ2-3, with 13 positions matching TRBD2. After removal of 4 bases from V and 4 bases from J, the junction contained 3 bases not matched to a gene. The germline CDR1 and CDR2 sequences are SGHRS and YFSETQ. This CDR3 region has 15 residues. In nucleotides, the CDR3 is TGCGCCAGCAGCAGGACTAGCGGGAGAGCAGATACGCAGTATTTT. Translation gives CASSRTSGRADTQYF.

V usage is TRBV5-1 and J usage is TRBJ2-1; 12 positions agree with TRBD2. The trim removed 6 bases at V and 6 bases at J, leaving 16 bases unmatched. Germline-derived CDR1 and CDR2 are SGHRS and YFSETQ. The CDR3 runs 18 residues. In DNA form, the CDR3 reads TGCGCCAGCAATCAGGGGGAGTTCCTAGCGGGAGGGCTCAATGAGCAGTTCTTC. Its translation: CASNQGEFLAGGLNEQFF.

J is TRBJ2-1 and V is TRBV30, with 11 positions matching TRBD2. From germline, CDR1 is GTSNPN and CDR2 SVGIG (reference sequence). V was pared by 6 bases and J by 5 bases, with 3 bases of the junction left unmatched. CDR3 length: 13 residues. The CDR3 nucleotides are TGTGCCTGCCCGGGACTAGCGGACAATGAGCAGTTCTTC. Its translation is CACPGLADNEQFF.

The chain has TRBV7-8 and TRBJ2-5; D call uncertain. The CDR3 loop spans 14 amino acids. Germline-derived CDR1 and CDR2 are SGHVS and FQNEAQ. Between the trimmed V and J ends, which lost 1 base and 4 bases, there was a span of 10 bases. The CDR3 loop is CASSLVRPPETQYF. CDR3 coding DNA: TGTGCCAGCAGCTTAGTGCGGCCCCCAGAGACCCAGTACTTC.

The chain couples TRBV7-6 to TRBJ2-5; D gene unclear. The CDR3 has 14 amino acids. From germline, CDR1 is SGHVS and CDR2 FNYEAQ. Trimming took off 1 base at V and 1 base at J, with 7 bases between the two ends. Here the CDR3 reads CASSLGASQETQYF. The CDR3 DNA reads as TGTGCCAGCAGCTTAGGGGCAAGCCAAGAGACCCAGTACTTC.

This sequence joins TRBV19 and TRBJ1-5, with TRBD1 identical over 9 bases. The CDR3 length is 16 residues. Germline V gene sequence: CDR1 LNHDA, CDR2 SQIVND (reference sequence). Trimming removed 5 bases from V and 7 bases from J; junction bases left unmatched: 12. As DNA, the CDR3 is TGTGCCAGTAGTGGACCGACAGGGGGGAGGGAACAGCCCCAGCATTTT. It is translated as CASSGPTGGREQPQHF.

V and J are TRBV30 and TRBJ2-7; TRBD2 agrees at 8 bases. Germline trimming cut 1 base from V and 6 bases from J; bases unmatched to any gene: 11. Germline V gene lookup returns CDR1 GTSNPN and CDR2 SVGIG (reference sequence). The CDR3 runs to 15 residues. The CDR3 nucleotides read TGTGCCTGGAGTGGGGTAGCGGGGCGCCGAGGCGAGCAGTACTTC. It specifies CAWSGVAGRRGEQYF.

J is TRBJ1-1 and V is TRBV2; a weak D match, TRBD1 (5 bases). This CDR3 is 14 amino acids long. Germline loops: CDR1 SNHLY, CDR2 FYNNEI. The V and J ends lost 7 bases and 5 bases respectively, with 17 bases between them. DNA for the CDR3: TGTGCCAGCAAACTCCAGACCGCAGGGACTGAAGCTTTCTTT. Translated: CASKLQTAGTEAFF. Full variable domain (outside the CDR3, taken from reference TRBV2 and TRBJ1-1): EPEVTQTPSHQVTQMGQEVILRCVPISNHLYFYWYRQILGQKVEFLVSFYNNEISEKSEIFDDQFSVERPDGSNFTLKIRSTKLEDSAMYFCASKLQTAGTEAFFGQGTRLTVV.

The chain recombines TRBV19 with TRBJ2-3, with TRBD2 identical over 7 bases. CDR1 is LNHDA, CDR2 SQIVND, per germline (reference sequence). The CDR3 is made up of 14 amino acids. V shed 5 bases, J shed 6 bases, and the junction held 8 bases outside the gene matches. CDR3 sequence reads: CASSSAGEVDTQYF. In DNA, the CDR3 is TGTGCCAGTAGTTCTGCGGGAGAGGTTGATACGCAGTATTTT.

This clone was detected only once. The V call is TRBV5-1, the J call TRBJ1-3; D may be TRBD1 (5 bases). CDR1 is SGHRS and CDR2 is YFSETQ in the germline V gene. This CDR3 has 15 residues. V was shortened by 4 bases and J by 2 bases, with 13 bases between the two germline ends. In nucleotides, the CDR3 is TGCGCCAGCAGCGACCTTGGGGGGGCTGGAAACACCATATATTTT. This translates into CASSDLGGAGNTIYF.

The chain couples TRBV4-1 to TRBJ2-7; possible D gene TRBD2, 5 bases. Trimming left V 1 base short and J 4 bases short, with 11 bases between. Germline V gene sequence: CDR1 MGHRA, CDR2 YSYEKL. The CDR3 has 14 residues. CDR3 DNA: TGCGCCAGCAGCCAAGGGCAGGACTTTTACGAGCAGTACTTC. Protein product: CASSQGQDFYEQYF.

This chain's CDR3 is CASSRTIAGEFEQYF. The CDR3 DNA sequence: TGCGCCAGCAGCCGAACTATAGCGGGGGAATTCGAGCAGTACTTC. This chain uses TRBV4-1 with TRBJ2-7; 9 bases are shared with TRBD2. This CDR3 has 15 amino acids. From germline, CDR1 is MGHRA and CDR2 YSYEKL. Trimming took 4 bases from V and 6 from J; bases not matched to a gene: 10.

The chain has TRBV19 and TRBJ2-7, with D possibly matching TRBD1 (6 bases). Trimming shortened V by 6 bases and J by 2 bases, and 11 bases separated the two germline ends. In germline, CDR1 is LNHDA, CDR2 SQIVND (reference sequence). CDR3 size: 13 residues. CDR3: CASSPKGAYEQYF. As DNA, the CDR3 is TGTGCCAGTAGCCCCAAGGGGGCCTACGAGCAGTACTTC.

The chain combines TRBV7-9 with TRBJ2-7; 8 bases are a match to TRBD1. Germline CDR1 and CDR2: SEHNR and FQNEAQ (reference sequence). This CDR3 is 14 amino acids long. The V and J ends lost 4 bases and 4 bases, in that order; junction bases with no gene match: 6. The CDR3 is CASSSDRAGYEQYF. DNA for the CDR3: TGTGCCAGCAGCTCGGACAGGGCAGGATACGAGCAGTACTTC.

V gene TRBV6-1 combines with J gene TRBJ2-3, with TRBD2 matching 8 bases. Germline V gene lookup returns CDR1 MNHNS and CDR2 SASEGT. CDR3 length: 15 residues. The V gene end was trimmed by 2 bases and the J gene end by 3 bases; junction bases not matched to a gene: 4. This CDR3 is CASSESLAVTDTQYF. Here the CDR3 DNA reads TGTGCCAGCAGTGAATCACTAGCGGTTACAGATACGCAGTATTTT.

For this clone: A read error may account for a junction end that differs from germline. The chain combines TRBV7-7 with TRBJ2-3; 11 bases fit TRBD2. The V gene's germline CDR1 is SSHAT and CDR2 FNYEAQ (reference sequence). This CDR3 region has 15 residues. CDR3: CASSRLAGYPDTQYF. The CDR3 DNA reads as TGTGCTAGCAGCCGACTAGCGGGATATCCGGATACGCAGTATTTT.

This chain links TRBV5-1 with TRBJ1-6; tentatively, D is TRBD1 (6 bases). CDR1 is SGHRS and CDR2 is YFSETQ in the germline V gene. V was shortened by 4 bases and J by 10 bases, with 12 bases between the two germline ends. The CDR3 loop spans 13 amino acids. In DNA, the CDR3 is TGCGCCAGCAGCGATGATCAGGGGTCACCCCTCCACTTT. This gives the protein CASSDDQGSPLHF.

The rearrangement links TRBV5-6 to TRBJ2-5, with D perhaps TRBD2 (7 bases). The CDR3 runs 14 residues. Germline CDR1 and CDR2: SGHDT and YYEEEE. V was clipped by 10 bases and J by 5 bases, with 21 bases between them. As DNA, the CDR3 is TGTGCCTCGGGGGGCCTAGCGTGGTGGGAGACCCAGTACTTC. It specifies CASGGLAWWETQYF.

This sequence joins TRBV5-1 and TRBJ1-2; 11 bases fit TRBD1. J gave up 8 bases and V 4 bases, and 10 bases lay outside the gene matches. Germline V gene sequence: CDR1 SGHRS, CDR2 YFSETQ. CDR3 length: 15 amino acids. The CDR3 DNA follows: TGCGCCAGCAGCGACTGGGACAGGGGGAAGCGGGGCTACACCTTC. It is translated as CASSDWDRGKRGYTF.

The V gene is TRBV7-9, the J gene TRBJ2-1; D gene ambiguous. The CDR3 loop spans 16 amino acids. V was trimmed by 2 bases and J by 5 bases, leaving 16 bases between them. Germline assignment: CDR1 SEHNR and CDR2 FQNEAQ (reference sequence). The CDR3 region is CASSLSPQLLNNEQFF. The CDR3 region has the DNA TGTGCCAGCAGCTTATCCCCGCAACTCTTGAACAATGAGCAGTTCTTC.